Shown below are 7 T cell receptor beta chains from a single sample sequenced in a study of T cell responses to AZD1222 COVID-19 vaccine. Generated by immunoSEQ multiplex PCR, the TCRdb table keeps only in-frame clones and is missing some. The data show roughly 120,000 clones, with 88% seen just once and about 4.7% held by the top ten. The specimen comprised peripheral blood, sampled on day 0 of AZD1222 vaccination. All receptors come from an adult in good health.

The J gene is TRBJ2-5, the V gene TRBV29-1, with a possible D match to TRBD2 (5 bases). Germline V gene lookup returns CDR1 SQVTM and CDR2 ANQGSEA. Trimming took 4 bases from V and 5 from J, leaving 11 bases between them. The CDR3 is made up of 12 amino acids. In DNA, the CDR3 is TGCAGCGTTGTAACGGGATATGAGACCCAGTACTTC. Translated, it gives CSVVTGYETQYF.

This clone was seen only a few times. This chain links TRBV10-3 with TRBJ2-1; the D is unclear. The CDR3 has 12 residues. Between the trimmed V and J ends, which lost 3 bases and 5 bases, there was a span of 5 bases. Per germline, CDR1 ENHRY and CDR2 SYGVKD. This CDR3 is CAISDPDNEQFF. As DNA, the CDR3 is TGTGCCATCAGTGATCCCGACAATGAGCAGTTCTTC.

The chain combines TRBV9 with TRBJ1-2; D might be TRBD1 (6 bases). The V gene's germline CDR1 is SGDLS and CDR2 YYNGEE. The CDR3 spans 16 residues. Trimming shortened V by 3 bases and J by 1 base, and 16 bases separated the two germline ends. The CDR3 DNA sequence: TGTGCCAGCAGCGCCAGCCAGGGGCTGAATAACTATGGCTACACCTTC. The encoded protein is CASSASQGLNNYGYTF.

This clone was observed once. This chain joins TRBV14 and TRBJ2-1; TRBD2 agrees at 7 bases. This CDR3 region has 16 residues. In germline, CDR1 is SGHDN, CDR2 FVKESK. Trimming removed 0 bases from V and 2 bases from J; junction bases left unmatched: 4. CDR3 sequence (DNA): TGTGCCAGCAGCCAAGATCGGGGGGTCCCCTACAATGAGCAGTTCTTC. Translated, it gives CASSQDRGVPYNEQFF.

Details on this clone: At one end the junction does not follow the germline gene, possibly because of a read error. The J gene is TRBJ2-5, the V gene TRBV28; D not certain. The CDR3 extends over 15 amino acids. The germline V gene has CDR1 MDHEN and CDR2 SYDVKM. CDR3 amino acids: CASSLSALDQETQYF. CDR3 coding DNA: TGTGCCAGCAGTTTATCCGCACTCGACCAGGAGACCCAGTACTTC.

CDR3 DNA: TGTGCCAGCAGCTTATCCCGGGATGAAAAACTGTTTTTT. Amino acid sequence: CASSLSRDEKLFF. The V gene is TRBV7-2, the J gene TRBJ1-4; D ambiguous. CDR3 length: 13 amino acids. The germline V gene encodes CDR1 SGHTA and CDR2 FQGNSA. V was trimmed by 2 bases and J by 6 bases, leaving 7 bases between them.

The chain recombines TRBV7-8 with TRBJ2-2; no reliable D call. Germline V gene lookup returns CDR1 SGHVS and CDR2 FQNEAQ. The CDR3 contains 11 residues. The V end lost 8 bases, the J end lost 7 bases, and 8 bases lay between the germline ends. CDR3 residues: CASHYFGELFF. CDR3 bases: TGTGCCAGCCACTATTTCGGGGAGCTGTTTTTT.